These T cell receptor beta chains were read from a single sample in a study of T cells in Graves' hyperthyroidism and ophthalmopathy. TCRdb redid the calling of the multiplex PCR reads with MiXCR, one entry per CDR3 protein. The sample has hundreds of thousands of distinct CDR3 sequences, around 46% seen once. Sequencing was done on a sample of peripheral blood or thyroid tissue (not recorded which). The origin of the receptors is a woman younger than 30 with Graves' hyperthyroidism. Each CDR3 is given with its conserved first and last residue. Fields, in order: CDR3 length, D gene, V gene, J gene, clone size, CDR3 DNA, CDR3 protein. A D gene is named only where the DNA matches it firmly. The listing skips clone size in some rows; elsewhere it reads once, few, many or a size class.

>12|.|TRBV10-3|TRBJ1-2|.
TGTGCCATCAGGAGGGGTACCTATGGCTACACCTTC
CAIRRGTYGYTF
>12|.|TRBV7-9|TRBJ2-7|.
TGTGCCAGCAGCCCAACCTCGGGAGAGCAGTACTTC
CASSPTSGEQYF
>15|.|TRBV12-5|TRBJ2-7|.
TGTGCCAGCAGCCAAGAGATTGGACCCTCCTACGAGCAGTACTTC
CASSQEIGPSYEQYF
>15|.|TRBV15|TRBJ2-5|.
TGTGCCACCAGCAGAGAGCAGGGCCTCATTGAGACCCAGTACTTC
CATSREQGLIETQYF
>15|TRBD1|TRBV7-8|TRBJ1-4|.
TGTGCCAGCAGCCTAGCGTGGACAGGCGGGGAAAAACTGTTTTTT
CASSLAWTGGEKLFF
>11|.|TRBV6-5|TRBJ1-2|many
TGTGCCAGCAGTTACGGGTACGGCTACACCTTC
CASSYGYGYTF
>14|TRBD1|TRBV29-1|TRBJ2-6|many
TGCAGCGTTGCAGGGGGCTCTGGGGCCAACGTCCTGACTTTC
CSVAGGSGANVLTF
>12|.|TRBV7-9|TRBJ2-7|.
TGTGCCAGCAGCTTGAAAGCCTACGAGCAGTACTTC
CASSLKAYEQYF
>14|TRBD1|TRBV7-8|TRBJ2-7|.
TGTGCCAGCAGCAGGGCCGGGACAGACTACGAGCAGTACTTC
CASSRAGTDYEQYF
>14|TRBD2|TRBV15|TRBJ2-2|.
TGTCCCAACAGCGGGGGCAGATGGACCGGGGAGCTGTTTTTT
CPNSGGRWTGELFF